A single sample gave rise to the 19 T cell receptor beta chains below, sequenced in a study of cytotoxic CD8 clonotypes in ibrutinib-treated CLL. Clones were read by immunoSEQ multiplex PCR, and TCRdb kept only the in-frame ones, dropping some. The sample lists some 290,000 clones; around four fifths were seen once. The source was PBMCs, collected before ibrutinib treatment. The receptors stem from a human donor with chronic lymphocytic leukemia.

V usage is TRBV4-3 and J usage is TRBJ1-2; D gene ambiguous. The germline gives CDR1 LGHNA, CDR2 YSLEER. V dropped 1 base and J dropped 4 bases, with 16 bases sitting between them. This CDR3 contains 16 residues. The CDR3 is CASSQGRTGRVYGYTF. Written as DNA, the CDR3 is TGCGCCAGCAGCCAAGGCCGGACGGGGAGAGTCTATGGCTACACCTTC.

The chain links TRBV7-3 to TRBJ2-2, with 10 nucleotides matching TRBD2. CDR1 and CDR2 (germline): SGHTA, FQGTGA. V dropped 5 bases and J dropped 7; count of bases not matched to a gene: 7. The CDR3 covers 15 residues. For the CDR3, the DNA is TGTGCCAGCAGCACCCTAGCGGGAGAGAGCGGGGAGCTGTTTTTT. Amino acid sequence: CASSTLAGESGELFF.

J is TRBJ2-7 and V is TRBV6-1; D gene uncertain. Germline CDR1 is MNHNS and CDR2 is SASEGT. The V end lost 2 bases, the J end lost 2 bases, and 10 bases lay between the germline ends. The length of the CDR3 is 14 residues. CDR3 in amino acids: CASSEHSSPYEQYF. The CDR3 nucleotides read TGTGCCAGCAGTGAACACTCTTCCCCCTACGAGCAGTACTTC.

The J gene is TRBJ2-1, the V gene TRBV25-1; TRBD2 might be the D (6 bases). CDR1 MGHDK and CDR2 SYGVNS come from the germline V gene. V dropped 5 bases and J dropped 7 bases, with 18 bases sitting between them. This CDR3 comprises 15 residues. The CDR3 sequence: CASSPPAGRWNEQFF. The CDR3 bases are TGTGCCAGCAGTCCCCCAGCCGGGAGATGGAATGAGCAGTTCTTC.

This chain uses TRBV4-2 with TRBJ2-7; possible D gene TRBD2, 6 bases. The CDR3 has 18 amino acids. The V end lost 1 base, the J end lost 3 bases, and 22 bases lay between the germline ends. Germline V gene data show CDR1 as LGHNA and CDR2 as YNFKEQ. The DNA of the CDR3 is TGTGCCAGCAGCCAAGTCCTAGACCGGAGCCGGAGGGTCTACGAGCAGTACTTC. It translates to CASSQVLDRSRRVYEQYF.

The DNA of the CDR3 is TGTGCCAGCAGTGAAATTACACGGGACGGAGCAAGCACAGATACGCAGTATTTT. Protein sequence: CASSEITRDGASTDTQYF. The genes are TRBV2 and TRBJ2-3; D is tentatively TRBD1 or TRBD2 (5 bases each). The length of the CDR3 is 18 residues. Germline-derived CDR1 and CDR2 are SNHLY and FYNNEI. Trimming removed 2 bases from V and 0 bases from J, with 18 bases in between.

The chain links TRBV6-1 to TRBJ2-1, with D perhaps matching TRBD2 (6 bases). Trimming pared 0 bases from V and 6 bases from J, leaving 9 bases between. The CDR3 totals 14 residues. Per the germline V gene, CDR1 is MNHNS and CDR2 is SASEGT. The CDR3 protein is CASSEAWDFNEQFF. As DNA, the CDR3 is TGTGCCAGCAGTGAAGCTTGGGACTTCAATGAGCAGTTCTTC.

The CDR3 region has the DNA TGTGCCAGCAGCTTACAACAGGGCTACAATGAGCAGTTCTTC. Encoded protein: CASSLQQGYNEQFF. The chain carries TRBV7-2 and TRBJ2-1; a weak D match, TRBD1 (6 bases). CDR1 and CDR2 (germline): SGHTA, FQGNSA. The CDR3 has 14 residues. The V end lost 2 bases, the J end lost 3 bases, and 8 bases lay between the germline ends.

In nucleotides, the CDR3 is TGTGCCAGCAGTGAAGTTTGGGGGACAGGGACTTCACCCCTCCACTTT. It is translated as CASSEVWGTGTSPLHF. The chain combines TRBV6-1 with TRBJ1-6; 9 positions agree with TRBD1. The CDR3 length is 16 residues. V lost 1 base, J lost 9 bases, and 7 bases stayed unmatched. CDR1 is MNHNS and CDR2 is SASEGT in the germline V gene.

The chain uses TRBV5-1 and TRBJ2-1; TRBD1 or TRBD2 may be the D gene (6 bases each). This CDR3 has 16 residues. Germline CDR1 is SGHRS and CDR2 is YFSETQ. The V end lost 0 bases, the J end lost 10 bases, and 20 bases lay between the germline ends. Written as DNA, the CDR3 is TGCGCCAGCAGCTTGGAGGGGGACTCGAACACTATCGAGCAGTTCTTC. Translation gives CASSLEGDSNTIEQFF.

V usage is TRBV7-6 and J usage is TRBJ2-1; D tentatively reads TRBD1 or TRBD2 (5 bases each). This CDR3 comprises 13 residues. V was clipped by 4 bases and J by 4 bases, with 8 bases between them. Germline CDR1 reads SGHVS; CDR2 reads FNYEAQ. CDR3 amino acids: CASSWDGYNEQFF. CDR3 DNA sequence: TGTGCCAGCAGCTGGGACGGATACAATGAGCAGTTCTTC.

This clone was seen more than once but under ten times. The chain joins TRBV27 to TRBJ1-3, with TRBD1 as a possible D gene (6 bases). The V end was cut by 9 bases, the J end by 0 bases, with 18 bases between. Per the germline V gene, CDR1 is MNHEY and CDR2 is SMNVEV (reference sequence). There are 16 residues in the CDR3. The CDR3 coding sequence is TGTGCCAGTTCTCGCGGGGGGGCTAGCTCTGGAAACACCATATATTTT. This gives the protein CASSRGGASSGNTIYF.

The V call is TRBV28, the J call TRBJ2-1, with TRBD2 identical over 11 bases. V dropped 1 base and J dropped 5; count of bases not matched to a gene: 4. In germline, CDR1 is MDHEN, CDR2 SYDVKM. This CDR3 comprises 16 residues. The CDR3 here is CASSLYASGRHNEQFF. The CDR3 coding sequence is TGTGCCAGCAGTTTATACGCTAGCGGGAGGCACAATGAGCAGTTCTTC. Based on the CDR3 plus reference TRBV28 and TRBJ2-1, the full variable domain is DVKVTQSSRYLVKRTGEKVFLECVQDMDHENMFWYRQDPGLGLRLIYFSYDVKMKEKGDIPEGYSVSREKKERFSLILESASTNQTSMYLCASSLYASGRHNEQFFGPGTRLTVL.

The chain couples TRBV7-2 to TRBJ1-2; no definite D call. The ends were cut back, 6 bases at V and 3 bases at J, with 14 bases in the middle. The CDR3 length is 14 residues. CDR1 and CDR2 from the germline V gene are SGHTA and FQGNSA. In DNA form, the CDR3 reads TGTGCCAGCAGACCCGTAATGGGAGACTATGGCTACACCTTC. Protein product: CASRPVMGDYGYTF.

The genes are TRBV7-8 and TRBJ2-5; D is ambiguous. The CDR3 sequence is 12 residues long. V shed 1 base and J shed 6 bases, with 6 bases lying between them. The germline CDR1 and CDR2 sequences are SGHVS and FQNEAQ. The CDR3 protein is CASSLGVKTQYF. The CDR3 region has the DNA TGTGCCAGCAGCTTAGGCGTAAAGACCCAGTACTTC.

This sequence joins TRBV13 and TRBJ2-5; TRBD2 aligns across 9 bases. CDR1 and CDR2 (germline): PRHDT, FYEKMQ (reference sequence). The CDR3 is 14 amino acids. V shed 5 bases, J shed 7 bases, and the junction held 8 bases outside the gene matches. As DNA, the CDR3 is TGTGCCAGCAGCCCGGGACTAGCCTTGGGGACCCAGTACTTC. It yields the protein CASSPGLALGTQYF.

This clone was found a few times. The chain employs TRBV28 and TRBJ2-7, with a tentative D call TRBD2 (6 bases). Germline-derived CDR1 and CDR2 are MDHEN and SYDVKM. The CDR3 spans 14 residues. V was pared by 7 bases and J by 2 bases, with 15 bases between. CDR3: CASKTGTATYEQYF. In nucleotides, the CDR3 is TGTGCCAGCAAGACCGGGACTGCTACCTACGAGCAGTACTTC.

The chain is built from TRBV6-8 and TRBJ2-1; TRBD2 aligns across 9 bases. Germline-derived CDR1 and CDR2 are MNHGY and SAAAGT. This CDR3 has 15 residues. V was pared by 2 bases and J by 6 bases, with 5 bases of the junction left unmatched. CDR3 region: CASSYATSGGNEQFF. Here the CDR3 DNA reads TGTGCCAGCAGTTACGCGACTAGCGGTGGCAATGAGCAGTTCTTC.

The chain combines TRBV30 with TRBJ2-1; 8 nucleotides line up with TRBD2. CDR1 is GTSNPN and CDR2 is SVGIG in the germline V gene (reference sequence). V shed 2 bases and J 4 bases; nucleotides not matched to a gene: 4. The length of the CDR3 is 14 residues. The CDR3 loop is CAWSIPSGYNEQFF. In DNA form, the CDR3 reads TGTGCCTGGAGTATCCCTAGCGGGTACAATGAGCAGTTCTTC.